This TCR beta chain was sequenced during a study of CD8 T cells in ankylosing spondylitis (dated by TCRdb to the late 2010s). At the level of the whole study: The study set out to find disease-linked TCR variants by profiling T cell receptor beta repertoires in ankylosing spondylitis patients and healthy donors. Peripheral blood samples were taken, and synovial fluid was additionally collected from ankylosing spondylitis patients. The full study cohort was made up of 25 ankylosing spondylitis patients and more than 90 healthy donors. Here is what the overall study found, with its caveats: A TCR beta motif made up of several highly homologous amino acid variants appeared to be characteristic of blood from ankylosing spondylitis patients. The disease-linked clones showed a CD8+ phenotype and occurred at relatively low frequencies in peripheral blood. The disease-linked clones were reported as significantly enriched in matched synovial fluid samples from ankylosing spondylitis patients. Some motif variants had previously been reported in the synovial fluid and blood of reactive arthritis patients, which suggests shared mechanisms of disease initiation.

In the case of this clonotype: This receptor's antigen is unknown. There are no base qualities to consult, and no much larger clone falls within one base.

Synovial fluid samples were matched to blood samples from the same ankylosing spondylitis patients. The CDR3 starts with the cysteine, ends with the phenylalanine, and has 15 residues. Only the CDR3 DNA stays, 45 bases, in frame from base 1. Sequences LGHNA (CDR1) and YNFKEQ (CDR2) are obtained from the germline V gene. Germline trimming amounts to 2 bases on V and 6 bases on J, with 5 as the count of junction bases outside the gene matches. Sequencing used an Illumina HiSeq 2500. Quantitative 5'-RACE with molecular barcodes was used to prepare TCR beta libraries. For the original study's pipeline: A new computational method based on a probabilistic model of VDJ rearrangement was used to identify disease-linked TCR variants. In TCRdb, the public reads were trimmed at Q25 with fastp and aligned with MiXCR, with productive beta chains retained. Rows with one shared CDR3 protein collapse into an entry with the most common genes and DNA. Here the V and J calls rest on TCRdb's processing, not on the authors' analysis. The sample table records 110,000 to 150,000 distinct CDR3 sequences; roughly 8.3% of these occur just once. About 7.3% of the sample rests with the top ten.

The sample was synovial fluid, either unsorted or a sorted T cell fraction (not recorded which). The rearranged chain carries TRBV4-2 and TRBJ1-5; TRBD1 aligns with 9 central bases. The sequence derives from a male donor with ankylosing spondylitis. The CDR3 has the sequence CASSQSQGARQPQHF. The DNA sequence follows: TGTGCCAGCAGCCAATCACAGGGGGCGCGTCAGCCCCAGCATTTT.